This T cell receptor beta chain was sequenced in a study of T cells after yellow fever vaccination. Broader study findings: Shared CD4/CD8 clonotypes were a small share, likely from convergent recombination.

This clonotype was detected only a few times. Its antigen is as yet unknown. V dropped 3 bases and J dropped 3 bases, with 15 bases sitting between them. The CDR3 contains 16 residues. TCRdb redid the calling of the 5' RACE reads with MiXCR, one entry per CDR3 protein. The sample has approximately 180,000 distinct CDR3 sequences, roughly 6.4% seen once. The sample here was CD4+ T cells sorted from PBMCs, taken on the day of the first yellow fever vaccination. The chain combines TRBV12-3 or TRBV12-4 with TRBJ2-1; TRBD2 might be the D (5 bases). This sequence was found in a man aged 18 to 35 who received the YFV17D yellow fever vaccine. This CDR3 reads CASSLVLGRIYNEQFF. The CDR3 DNA sequence: TGTGCCAGCAGTTTGGTACTAGGACGGATCTACAATGAGCAGTTCTTC.